Given below is one T cell receptor (beta chain) in context. Germline CDR1 is SGHRS and CDR2 is YFSETQ. The CDR3 has 15 residues. Between the trimmed V and J ends, which lost 0 bases and 2 bases, there was a span of 9 bases. RNA transcripts gave rise to amplified TCR beta CDR3 regions. Carried out on the TCR CDR3, a first-round RT-PCR used the HTBI primer set. Each CDR3 protein is one row after TCRdb ran MiXCR on the multiplex PCR reads. This sample has 700,000 or so distinct CDR3 sequences, with roughly 17% found just once. The sample is drawn from a study of T cells in Graves' hyperthyroidism and ophthalmopathy. As for the study in general: At initial diagnosis, before any treatment had begun, peripheral blood was obtained.

The TCR was taken from a man between 18 and 29 years old with Graves' hyperthyroidism. Sequenced: blood. The chain couples TRBV5-1 to TRBJ1-5; D unclear. The CDR3 loop is CASSLGPAGNQPQHF. DNA of the CDR3: TGCGCCAGCAGCTTGGGACCCGCCGGCAATCAGCCCCAGCATTTT. The full variable domain, with the rest looked up from reference TRBV5-1 and TRBJ1-5, is KAGVTQTPRYLIKTRGQQVTLSCSPISGHRSVSWYQQTPGQGLQFLFEYFSETQRNKGNFPGRFSGRQFSNSRSEMNVSTLELGDSALYLCASSLGPAGNQPQHFGDGTRLSIL.